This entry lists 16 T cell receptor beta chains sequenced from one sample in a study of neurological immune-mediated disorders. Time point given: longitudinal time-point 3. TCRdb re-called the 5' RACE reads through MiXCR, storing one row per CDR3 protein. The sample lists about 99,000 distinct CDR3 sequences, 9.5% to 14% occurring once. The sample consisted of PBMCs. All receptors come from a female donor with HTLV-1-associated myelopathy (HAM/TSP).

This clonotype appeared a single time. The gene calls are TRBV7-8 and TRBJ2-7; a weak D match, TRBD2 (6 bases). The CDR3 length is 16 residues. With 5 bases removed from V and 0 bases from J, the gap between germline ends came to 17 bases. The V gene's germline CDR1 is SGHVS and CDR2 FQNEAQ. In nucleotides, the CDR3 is TGTGCCAGCAGCGGAGGGGACGGCAGACACTCCTACGAGCAGTACTTC. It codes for CASSGGDGRHSYEQYF.

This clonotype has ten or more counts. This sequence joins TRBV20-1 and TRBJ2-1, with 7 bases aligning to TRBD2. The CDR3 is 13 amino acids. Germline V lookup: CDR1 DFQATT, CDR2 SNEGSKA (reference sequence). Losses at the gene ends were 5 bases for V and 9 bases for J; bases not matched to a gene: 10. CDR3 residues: CSAPGLEITEQFF. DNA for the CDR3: TGCAGTGCTCCCGGACTAGAAATCACTGAGCAGTTCTTC.

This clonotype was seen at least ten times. DNA for the CDR3: TGTGCCAGCAGTTCCCCCGGGACAGGGGTCTACGAGCAGTACTTC. This sequence encodes CASSSPGTGVYEQYF. The chain uses TRBV12-3 or TRBV12-4 and TRBJ2-7, with 10 bases matching TRBD1. V shed 4 bases, J shed 3 bases, and the junction held 6 bases outside the gene matches. CDR3 length equals 15 residues.

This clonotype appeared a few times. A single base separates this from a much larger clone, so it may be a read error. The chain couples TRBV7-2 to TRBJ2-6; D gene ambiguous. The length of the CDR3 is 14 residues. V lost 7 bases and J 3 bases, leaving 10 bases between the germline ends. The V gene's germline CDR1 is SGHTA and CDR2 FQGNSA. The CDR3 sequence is CASTPPHGANVLTF. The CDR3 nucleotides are TGTGCCAGCACCCCCCCCCATGGGGCCAACGTCCTGACTTTC.

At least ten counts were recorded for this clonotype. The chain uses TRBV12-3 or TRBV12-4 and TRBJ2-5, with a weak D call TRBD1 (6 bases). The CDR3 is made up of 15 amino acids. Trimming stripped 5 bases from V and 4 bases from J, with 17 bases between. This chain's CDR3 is CASSPTGYIGETQYF. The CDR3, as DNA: TGTGCCAGCAGTCCAACAGGGTATATTGGAGAGACCCAGTACTTC.

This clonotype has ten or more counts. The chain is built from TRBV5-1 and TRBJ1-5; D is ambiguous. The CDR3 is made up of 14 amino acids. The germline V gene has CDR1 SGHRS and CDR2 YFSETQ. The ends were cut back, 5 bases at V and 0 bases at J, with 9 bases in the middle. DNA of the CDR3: TGCGCCAGCAGGTCTAGAGATAGCAATCAGCCCCAGCATTTT. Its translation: CASRSRDSNQPQHF. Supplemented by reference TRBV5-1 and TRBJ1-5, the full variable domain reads KAGVTQTPRYLIKTRGQQVTLSCSPISGHRSVSWYQQTPGQGLQFLFEYFSETQRNKGNFPGRFSGRQFSNSRSEMNVSTLELGDSALYLCASRSRDSNQPQHFGDGTRLSIL.

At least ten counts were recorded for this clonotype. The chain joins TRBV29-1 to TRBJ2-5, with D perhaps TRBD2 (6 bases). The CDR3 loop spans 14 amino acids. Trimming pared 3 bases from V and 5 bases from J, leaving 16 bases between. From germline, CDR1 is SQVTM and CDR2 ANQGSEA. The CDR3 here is CSVEGSGRIETQYF. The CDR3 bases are TGCAGCGTTGAGGGGTCAGGGAGGATCGAGACCCAGTACTTC.

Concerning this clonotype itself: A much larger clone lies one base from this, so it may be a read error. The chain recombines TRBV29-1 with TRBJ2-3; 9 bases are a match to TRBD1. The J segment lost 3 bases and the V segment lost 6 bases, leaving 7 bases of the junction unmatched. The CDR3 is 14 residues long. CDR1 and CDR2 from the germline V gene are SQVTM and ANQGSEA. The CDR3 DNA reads TGCAGCGTGGGGGGACAGGGTATTACAGATACGCAGTATTTT. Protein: CSVGGQGITDTQYF.

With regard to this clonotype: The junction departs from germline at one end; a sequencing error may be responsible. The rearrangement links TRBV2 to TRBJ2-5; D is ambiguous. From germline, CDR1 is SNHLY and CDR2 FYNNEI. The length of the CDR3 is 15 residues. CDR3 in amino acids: CANSEGRTNQETQYF. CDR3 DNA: TGTGCCAACAGTGAAGGTAGAACAAACCAAGAGACCCAGTACTTC. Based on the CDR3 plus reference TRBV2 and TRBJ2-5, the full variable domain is EPEVTQTPSHQVTQMGQEVILRCVPISNHLYFYWYRQILGQKVEFLVSFYNNEISEKSEIFDDQFSVERPDGSNFTLKIRSTKLEDSAMYFCANSEGRTNQETQYFGPGTRLLVL.

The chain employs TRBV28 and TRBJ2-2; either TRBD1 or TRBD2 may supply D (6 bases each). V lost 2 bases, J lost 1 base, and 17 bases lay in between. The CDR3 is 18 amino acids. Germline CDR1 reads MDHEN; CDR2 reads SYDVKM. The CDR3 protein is CASSLILGGRVNTGELFF. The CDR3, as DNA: TGTGCCAGCAGTTTAATTCTCGGGGGCAGGGTGAACACCGGGGAGCTGTTTTTT. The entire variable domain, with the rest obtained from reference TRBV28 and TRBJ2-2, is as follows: DVKVTQSSRYLVKRTGEKVFLECVQDMDHENMFWYRQDPGLGLRLIYFSYDVKMKEKGDIPEGYSVSREKKERFSLILESASTNQTSMYLCASSLILGGRVNTGELFFGEGSRLTVL.

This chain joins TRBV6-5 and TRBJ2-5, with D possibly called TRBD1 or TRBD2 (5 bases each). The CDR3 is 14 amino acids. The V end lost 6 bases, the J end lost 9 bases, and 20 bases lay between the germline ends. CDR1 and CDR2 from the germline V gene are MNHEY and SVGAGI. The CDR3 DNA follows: TGTGCCAGCAGAGCACCGGGGCCCCCGGTGGCCCAGTACTTC. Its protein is CASRAPGPPVAQYF.

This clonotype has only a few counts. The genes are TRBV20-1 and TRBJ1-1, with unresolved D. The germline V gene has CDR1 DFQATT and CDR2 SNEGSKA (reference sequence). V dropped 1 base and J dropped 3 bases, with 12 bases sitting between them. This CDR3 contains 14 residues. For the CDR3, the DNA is TGCAGTGCTAGAGGAGGAGGGTCATACACTGAAGCTTTCTTT. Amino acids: CSARGGGSYTEAFF.

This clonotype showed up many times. The DNA for the CDR3 is TGTGCCATCAGTGAGATGGGACAGGGTACGTCCTACGAGCAGTACTTC. Its translation is CAISEMGQGTSYEQYF. V and J are TRBV10-3 and TRBJ2-7, with 9 nucleotides matching TRBD1. The CDR3 is made up of 16 amino acids. V shed 2 bases, J shed 1 base, and the junction held 6 bases outside the gene matches. Germline-derived CDR1 and CDR2 are ENHRY and SYGVKD.

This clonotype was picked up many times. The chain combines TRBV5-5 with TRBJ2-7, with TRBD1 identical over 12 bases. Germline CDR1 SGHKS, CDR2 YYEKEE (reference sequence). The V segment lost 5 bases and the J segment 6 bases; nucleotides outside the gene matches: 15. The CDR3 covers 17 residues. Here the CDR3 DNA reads TGTGCCAGCAGTCCTGGGGGGACAGGGGGCCTAAGAGGCGAGCAGTACTTC. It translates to CASSPGGTGGLRGEQYF.

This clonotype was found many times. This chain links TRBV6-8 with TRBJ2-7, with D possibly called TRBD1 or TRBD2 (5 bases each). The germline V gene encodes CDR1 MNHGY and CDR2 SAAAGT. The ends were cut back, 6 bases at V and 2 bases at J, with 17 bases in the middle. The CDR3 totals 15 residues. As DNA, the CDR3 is TGTGCCAGCAGGCCTCCGCGAGGGGCTCCCTACGAGCAGTACTTC. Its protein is CASRPPRGAPYEQYF.

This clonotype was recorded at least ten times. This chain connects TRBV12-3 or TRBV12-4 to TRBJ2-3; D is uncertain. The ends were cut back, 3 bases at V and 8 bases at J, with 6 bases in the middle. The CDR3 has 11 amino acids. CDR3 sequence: CASSFQSTQYF. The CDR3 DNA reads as TGTGCCAGCAGTTTTCAAAGTACGCAGTATTTT.